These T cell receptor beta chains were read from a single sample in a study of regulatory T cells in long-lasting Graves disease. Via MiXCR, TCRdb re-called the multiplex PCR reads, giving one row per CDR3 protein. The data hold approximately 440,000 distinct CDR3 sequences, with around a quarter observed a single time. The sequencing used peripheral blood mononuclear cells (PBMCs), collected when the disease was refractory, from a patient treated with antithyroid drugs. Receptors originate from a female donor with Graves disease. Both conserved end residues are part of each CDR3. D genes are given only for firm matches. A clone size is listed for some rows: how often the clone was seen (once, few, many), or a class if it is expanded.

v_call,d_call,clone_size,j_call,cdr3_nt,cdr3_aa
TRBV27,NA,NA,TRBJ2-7,TGTGCCAGCAGTTTCGTCACGGGCAGGGGACGTCACGAGCAGTACTTC,CASSFVTGRGRHEQYF
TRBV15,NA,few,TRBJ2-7,TGTGCCACCAGCAGAGCCGGACAGCCATGGGGCGAGCAGTACTTC,CATSRAGQPWGEQYF
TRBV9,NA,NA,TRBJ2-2,TGTGCCAGCAGCGAGGGTACCGGGGAGCTGTTTTTT,CASSEGTGELFF
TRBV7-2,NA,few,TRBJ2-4,TGTGCCAGCAGCATTCAGAGGGATCCAAACATTCAGTACTTC,CASSIQRDPNIQYF
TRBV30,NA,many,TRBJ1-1,TGTGCCTGGAGCGAGGACAGTGAAGCTTTCTTT,CAWSEDSEAFF
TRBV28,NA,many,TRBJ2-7,TGTGCCAGCAAAGATAGCGACGGAAAAATAGAGCAGTACTTC,CASKDSDGKIEQYF
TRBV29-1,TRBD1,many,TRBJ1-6,TGCAGCGTCCGGACAGGCGCTAATTCACCCCTCCACTTT,CSVRTGANSPLHF
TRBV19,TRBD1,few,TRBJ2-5,TGTGCCAGTAGTAGGGGACAGAGTGACCAAGAGACCCAGTACTTC,CASSRGQSDQETQYF
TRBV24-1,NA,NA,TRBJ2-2,TGTGCCACCAGTGATGGGGGGCTGTCCGGGGAGCTGTTTTTT,CATSDGGLSGELFF
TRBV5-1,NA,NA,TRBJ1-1,TGCGCCAGCAGGGGTTTGGGGACACTGAACACTGAAGCTTTCTTT,CASRGLGTLNTEAFF
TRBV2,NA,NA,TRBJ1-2,TGTGCCAGCAGCCCAAGGGCAGTAGCTAACTATGGCTACACCTTC,CASSPRAVANYGYTF
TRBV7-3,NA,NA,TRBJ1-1,TGTGCCAGCAGCTTAAAAGGGGCGCGCACTGAAGCTTTCTTT,CASSLKGARTEAFF
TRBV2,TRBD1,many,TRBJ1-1,TGTGCCACTACGACAGGGGTGAACACTGAAGCTTTCTTT,CATTTGVNTEAFF
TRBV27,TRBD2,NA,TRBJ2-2,TGTGCCAGCAGTGGGACTAGCGGCAACCCGAACACCGGGGAGCTGTTTTTT,CASSGTSGNPNTGELFF
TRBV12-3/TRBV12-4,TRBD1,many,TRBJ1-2,TGTGCCAGCAGCCTAGACAGGGGGCGAGATGGCTACACCTTC,CASSLDRGRDGYTF
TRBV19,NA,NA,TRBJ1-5,TGTGCCAGTAGAATGGGGGGTTTTAAGCGTCAGCCCCAGCATTTT,CASRMGGFKRQPQHF
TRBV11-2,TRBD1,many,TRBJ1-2,TGTGCCAGCAGCTTAGTTGGACAGGGTGGCTACACCTTC,CASSLVGQGGYTF
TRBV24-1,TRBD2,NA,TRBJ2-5,TGTGCCACCAGTGATCCTAGCGGGAGAGGAGAGACCCAGTACTTC,CATSDPSGRGETQYF
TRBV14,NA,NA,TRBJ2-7,TGTGCCAGCAGCCAAGCGAGGGGTGGCTCCGAGCAGTACTTC,CASSQARGGSEQYF
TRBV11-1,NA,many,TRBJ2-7,TGTGCCAGCAGCTTCACTGACTATGAGCAGTACTTC,CASSFTDYEQYF
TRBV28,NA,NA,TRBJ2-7,TGTGCCACCCAACCGGGACCAAGGGTTTCAGGCGAGCAGTACTTC,CATQPGPRVSGEQYF
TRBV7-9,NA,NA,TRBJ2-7,TGTGCCAGCAGCTTGACTTCCCCGGGCCCACAAGATGAGCAGTACTTC,CASSLTSPGPQDEQYF
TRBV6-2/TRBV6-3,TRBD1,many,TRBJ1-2,TGTGCCAGCAGTTACCCGGTTTCGACAGGGTATTTTGGCTACACCTTC,CASSYPVSTGYFGYTF
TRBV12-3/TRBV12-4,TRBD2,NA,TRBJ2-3,TGTGCCAGCAGTCGGGGCGCGGGAGCGCACGATACGCAGTATTTT,CASSRGAGAHDTQYF
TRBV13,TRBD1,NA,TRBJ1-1,TGTGCCAGCAGCGCAATTGCGCAGGGGGTTCACACTGAAGCTTTCTTT,CASSAIAQGVHTEAFF
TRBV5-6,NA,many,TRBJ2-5,TGTGCCAGCAGCTTGAAAAGGGGCCAAGAGACCCAGTACTTC,CASSLKRGQETQYF
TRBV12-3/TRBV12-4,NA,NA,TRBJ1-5,TGTGCCAGCAGTTTTGGGAGTGGGTTCAATCAGCCCCAGCATTTT,CASSFGSGFNQPQHF
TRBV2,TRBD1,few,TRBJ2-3,TGTGCCAGCAGCCGAGGGGGCGCAGAAACAGATACGCAGTATTTT,CASSRGGAETDTQYF
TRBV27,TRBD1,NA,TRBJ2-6,TGTGCCAGCAGTCCGGGACAGATCCACTCTGGGGCCAACGTCCTGACTTTC,CASSPGQIHSGANVLTF
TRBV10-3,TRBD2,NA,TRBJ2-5,TGTGCCATCAGTGAGTCGGCGGGAGGAATAGGAGAGACCCAGTACTTC,CAISESAGGIGETQYF
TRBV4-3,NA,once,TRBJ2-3,TGCGCCAGCAGCCAAGTGGGCAGGGGAGGGACAGATACGCAGTATTTT,CASSQVGRGGTDTQYF
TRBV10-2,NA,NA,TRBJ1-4,TGCGCCAGCAGTGAAGTCTGGGAATATGAAAAACTGTTTTTT,CASSEVWEYEKLFF
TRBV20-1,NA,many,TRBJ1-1,TGCAGTGCCCCGGACAGATACACTGAAGCTTTCTTT,CSAPDRYTEAFF
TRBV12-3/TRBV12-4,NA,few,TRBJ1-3,TGTGCCAGCAGTGCCGGGCCGGGGGGAAACACCATATATTTT,CASSAGPGGNTIYF
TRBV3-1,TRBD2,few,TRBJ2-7,TGTGCCAGCAGCCACCGACCCGGACTAGCGACTAGCTACGAGCAGTACTTC,CASSHRPGLATSYEQYF
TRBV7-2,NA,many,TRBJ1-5,TGTGCCAGCAGCCCTCAGAATCAGCCCCAGCATTTT,CASSPQNQPQHF
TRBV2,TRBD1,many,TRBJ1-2,TGTGCCAGCATACTCGACAGGGGCAGCGGCTACACCTTC,CASILDRGSGYTF
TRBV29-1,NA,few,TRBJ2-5,TGCAGCGTTGATCCACTGGGGGAGACCCAGTACTTC,CSVDPLGETQYF
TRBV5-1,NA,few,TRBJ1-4,TGCGCCAGCAGCCTGGGCAGGAGCGGTGCAACTAATGAAAAACTGTTTTTT,CASSLGRSGATNEKLFF
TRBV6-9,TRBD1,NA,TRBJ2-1,TGTGCCAGCAGTTACTCGTTCCAGGGGGCGAGGAATGAGCAGTTCTTC,CASSYSFQGARNEQFF
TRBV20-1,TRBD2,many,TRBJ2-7,TGCAGTGCTAGACGAAATCCTAGAGCGGGAGGGGTTCGCGAGCAGTACTTC,CSARRNPRAGGVREQYF
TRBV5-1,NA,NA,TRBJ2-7,TGCGCCAGCAGCTTGGCCGATTTGACAGGCCCACGGGACGAGCAGTACTTC,CASSLADLTGPRDEQYF
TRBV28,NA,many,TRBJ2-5,TGTGCCAGCAGTTTTACGGGGACGACAATAAAGACCCAGTACTTC,CASSFTGTTIKTQYF
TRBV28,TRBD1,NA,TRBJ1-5,TGTGCCAGCAGTCCGCCCGGGACAGGGGGGCAATATCAGCCCCAGCATTTT,CASSPPGTGGQYQPQHF
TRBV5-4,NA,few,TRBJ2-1,TGTGCCAGCAGCTTAGGCAGGGTCGGGGATGAGCAGTTCTTC,CASSLGRVGDEQFF
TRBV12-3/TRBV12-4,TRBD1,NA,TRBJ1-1,TGTGCCAGCCGCAGGGGGCCGACTGAAGCTTTCTTT,CASRRGPTEAFF
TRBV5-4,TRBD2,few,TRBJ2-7,TGTGCCAGCAGCTTGGCTAGCGGGAGTTTGAGCGAGCAGTACTTC,CASSLASGSLSEQYF
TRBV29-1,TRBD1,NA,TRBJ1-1,TGCAGCGCAGTACAGGGGGCTGGTGGCACTGAAGCTTTCTTT,CSAVQGAGGTEAFF
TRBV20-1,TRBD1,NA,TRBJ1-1,TGCAGTGCTCCCGAGACAGGGGCGGCCACTGAAGCTTTCTTT,CSAPETGAATEAFF
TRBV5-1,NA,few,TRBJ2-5,TGCGCCAGCAGCCTCCGGGACTCAAGAGAGACCCAGTACTTC,CASSLRDSRETQYF
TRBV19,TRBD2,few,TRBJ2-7,TGTGCCAGTAGTATAGATTCAGCGGGAGGGAACGAGCAGTACTTC,CASSIDSAGGNEQYF
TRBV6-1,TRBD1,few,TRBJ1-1,TGTGCCAGCAGCCCTAGGACAGGGGCTGGAGTGAACACTGAAGCTTTCTTT,CASSPRTGAGVNTEAFF
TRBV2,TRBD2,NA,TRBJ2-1,TGTGCCAGCAGTGTTCGGGGGGGATACAATGAGCAGTTCTTC,CASSVRGGYNEQFF
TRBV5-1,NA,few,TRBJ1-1,TGCGCCAGCAGCTTGGAGGACAGACCGGCTTTCTTT,CASSLEDRPAFF
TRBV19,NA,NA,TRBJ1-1,TGTGCCACCTCCAGGGCCGGGGGTGGAAACACTGAAGCTTTCTTT,CATSRAGGGNTEAFF